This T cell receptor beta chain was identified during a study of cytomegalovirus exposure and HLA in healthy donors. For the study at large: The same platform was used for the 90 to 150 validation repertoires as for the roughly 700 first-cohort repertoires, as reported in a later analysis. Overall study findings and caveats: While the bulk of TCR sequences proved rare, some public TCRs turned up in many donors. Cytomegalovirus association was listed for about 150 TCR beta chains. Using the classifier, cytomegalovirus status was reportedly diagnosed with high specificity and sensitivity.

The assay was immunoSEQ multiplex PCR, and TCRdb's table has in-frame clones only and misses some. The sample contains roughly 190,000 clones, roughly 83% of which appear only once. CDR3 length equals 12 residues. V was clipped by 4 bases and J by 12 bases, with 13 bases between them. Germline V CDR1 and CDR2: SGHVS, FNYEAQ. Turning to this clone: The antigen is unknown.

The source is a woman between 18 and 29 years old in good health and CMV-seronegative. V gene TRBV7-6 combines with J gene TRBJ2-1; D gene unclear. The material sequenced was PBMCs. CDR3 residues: CASSSSPSRQFF. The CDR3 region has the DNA TGTGCCAGCAGCTCATCCCCTAGTCGGCAGTTCTTC.